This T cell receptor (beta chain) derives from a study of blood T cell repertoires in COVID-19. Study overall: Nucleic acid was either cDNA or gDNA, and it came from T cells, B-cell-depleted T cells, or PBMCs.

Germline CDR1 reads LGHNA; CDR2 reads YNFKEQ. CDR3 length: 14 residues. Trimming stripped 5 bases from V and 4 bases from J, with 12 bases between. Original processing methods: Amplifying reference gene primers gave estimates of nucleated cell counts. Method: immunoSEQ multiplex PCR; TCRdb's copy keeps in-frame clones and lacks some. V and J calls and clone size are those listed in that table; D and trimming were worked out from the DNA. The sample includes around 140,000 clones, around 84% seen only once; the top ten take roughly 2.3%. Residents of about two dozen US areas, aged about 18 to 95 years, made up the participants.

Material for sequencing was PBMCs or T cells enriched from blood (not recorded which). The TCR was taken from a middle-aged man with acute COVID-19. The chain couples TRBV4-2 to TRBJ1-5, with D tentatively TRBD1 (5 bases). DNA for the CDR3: TGTGCCAGCAGCGGTGGGGCTGAGAATCAGCCCCAGCATTTT. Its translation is CASSGGAENQPQHF.